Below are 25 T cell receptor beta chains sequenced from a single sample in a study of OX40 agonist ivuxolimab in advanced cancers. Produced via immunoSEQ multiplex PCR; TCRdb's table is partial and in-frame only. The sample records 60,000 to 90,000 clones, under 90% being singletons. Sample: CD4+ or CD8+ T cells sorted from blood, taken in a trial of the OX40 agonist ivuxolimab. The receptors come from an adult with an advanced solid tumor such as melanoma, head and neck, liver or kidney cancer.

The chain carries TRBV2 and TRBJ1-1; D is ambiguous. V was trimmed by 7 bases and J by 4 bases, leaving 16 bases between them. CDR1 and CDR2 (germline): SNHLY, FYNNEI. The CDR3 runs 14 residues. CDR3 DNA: TGTGCCAGCAACCCGTACGGATGGGGCACTGAAGCTTTCTTT. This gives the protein CASNPYGWGTEAFF.

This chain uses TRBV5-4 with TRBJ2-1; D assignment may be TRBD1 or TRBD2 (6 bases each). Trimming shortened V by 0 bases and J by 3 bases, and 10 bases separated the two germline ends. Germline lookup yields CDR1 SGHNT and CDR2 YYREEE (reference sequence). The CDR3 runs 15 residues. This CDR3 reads CASSLGRGGYNEQFF. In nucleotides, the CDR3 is TGTGCCAGCAGCTTGGGCAGGGGAGGCTACAATGAGCAGTTCTTC. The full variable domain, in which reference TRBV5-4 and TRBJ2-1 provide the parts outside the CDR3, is ETGVTQSPTHLIKTRGQQVTLRCSSQSGHNTVSWYQQALGQGPQFIFQYYREEENGRGNFPPRFSGLQFPNYSSELNVNALELDDSALYLCASSLGRGGYNEQFFGPGTRLTVL.

DNA of the CDR3: TGTGCCACTGTGACCCCAGGGGCTGGGGCCAACGTCCTGACTTTC. This translates into CATVTPGAGANVLTF. The chain is built from TRBV6-1 and TRBJ2-6; D possibly corresponds to TRBD1 (6 bases). This CDR3 region has 15 residues. Trimming stripped 10 bases from V and 2 bases from J, with 15 bases between. Germline V gene lookup returns CDR1 MNHNS and CDR2 SASEGT.

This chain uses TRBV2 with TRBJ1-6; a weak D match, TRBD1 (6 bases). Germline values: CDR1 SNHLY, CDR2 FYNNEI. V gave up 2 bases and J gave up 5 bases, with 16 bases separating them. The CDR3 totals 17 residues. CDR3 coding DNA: TGTGCCAGCAGTGAATGGGGGGGGGCATTAAATAATTCACCCCTCCACTTT. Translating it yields CASSEWGGALNNSPLHF. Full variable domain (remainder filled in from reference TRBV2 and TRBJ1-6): EPEVTQTPSHQVTQMGQEVILRCVPISNHLYFYWYRQILGQKVEFLVSFYNNEISEKSEIFDDQFSVERPDGSNFTLKIRSTKLEDSAMYFCASSEWGGALNNSPLHFGNGTRLTVT.

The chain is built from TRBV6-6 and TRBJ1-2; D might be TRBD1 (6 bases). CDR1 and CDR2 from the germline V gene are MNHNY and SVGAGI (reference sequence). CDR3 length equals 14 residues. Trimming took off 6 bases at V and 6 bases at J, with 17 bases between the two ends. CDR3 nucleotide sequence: TGTGCCAGCAGATTGACAGGTGAAAGCAATGGCTACACCTTC. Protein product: CASRLTGESNGYTF.

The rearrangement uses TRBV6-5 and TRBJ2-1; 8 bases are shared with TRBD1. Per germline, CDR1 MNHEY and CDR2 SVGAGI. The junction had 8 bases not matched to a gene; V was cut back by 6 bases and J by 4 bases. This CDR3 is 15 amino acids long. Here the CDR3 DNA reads TGTGCCAGCAGAACGACAGGGGCTGGATACAATGAGCAGTTCTTC. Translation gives CASRTTGAGYNEQFF.

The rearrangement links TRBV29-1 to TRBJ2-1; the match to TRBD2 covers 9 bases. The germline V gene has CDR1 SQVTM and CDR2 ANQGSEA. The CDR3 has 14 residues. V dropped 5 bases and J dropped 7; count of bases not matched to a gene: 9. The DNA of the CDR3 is TGCAGCGTTTCGGCGGGAGGGCCGAATAATGAGCAGTTCTTC. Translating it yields CSVSAGGPNNEQFF.

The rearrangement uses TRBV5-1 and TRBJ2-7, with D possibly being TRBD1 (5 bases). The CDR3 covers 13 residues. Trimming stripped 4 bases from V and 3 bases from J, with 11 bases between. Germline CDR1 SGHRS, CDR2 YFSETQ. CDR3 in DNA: TGCGCCAGCAGCGTTCAGGGTGACTACGAGCAGTACTTC. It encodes CASSVQGDYEQYF.

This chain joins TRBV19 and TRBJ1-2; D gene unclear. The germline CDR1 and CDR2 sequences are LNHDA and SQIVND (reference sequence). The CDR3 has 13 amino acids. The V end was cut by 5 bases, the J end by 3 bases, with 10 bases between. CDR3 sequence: CASSRAAYYGYTF. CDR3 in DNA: TGTGCCAGTAGTCGGGCGGCTTACTATGGCTACACCTTC.

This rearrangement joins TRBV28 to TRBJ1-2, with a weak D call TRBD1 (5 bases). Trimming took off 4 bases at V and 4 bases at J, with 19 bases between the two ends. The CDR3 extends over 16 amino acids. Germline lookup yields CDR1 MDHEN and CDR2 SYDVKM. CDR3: CASSSDTPRDPYGYTF. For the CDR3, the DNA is TGTGCCAGCAGTTCCGACACCCCTCGGGACCCCTATGGCTACACCTTC.

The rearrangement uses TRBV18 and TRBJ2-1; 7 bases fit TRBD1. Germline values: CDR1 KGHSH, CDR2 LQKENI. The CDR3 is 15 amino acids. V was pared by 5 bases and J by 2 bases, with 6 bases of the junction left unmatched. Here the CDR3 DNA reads TGTGCCAGCTCAAAGGACAGGACACCCTACAATGAGCAGTTCTTC. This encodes CASSKDRTPYNEQFF.

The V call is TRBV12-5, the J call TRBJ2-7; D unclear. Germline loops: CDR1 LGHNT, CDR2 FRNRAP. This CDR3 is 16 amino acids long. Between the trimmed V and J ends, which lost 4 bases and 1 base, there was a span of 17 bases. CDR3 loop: CASGWDQRGFSYEQYF. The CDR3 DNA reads TGTGCTAGTGGTTGGGATCAGAGAGGCTTTTCCTACGAGCAGTACTTC.

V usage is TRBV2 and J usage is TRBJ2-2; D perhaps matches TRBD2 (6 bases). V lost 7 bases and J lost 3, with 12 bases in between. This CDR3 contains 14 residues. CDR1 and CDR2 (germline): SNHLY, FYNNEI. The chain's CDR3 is CASKRLVDTGELFF. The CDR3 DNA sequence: TGTGCCAGCAAAAGACTAGTGGACACCGGGGAGCTGTTTTTT.

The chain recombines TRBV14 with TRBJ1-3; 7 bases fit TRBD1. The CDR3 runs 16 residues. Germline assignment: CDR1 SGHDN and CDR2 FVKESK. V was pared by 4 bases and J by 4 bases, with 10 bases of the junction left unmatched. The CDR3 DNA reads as TGTGCCAGCAGCCCCCTTGAGGGGGCACTAGGAAACACCATATATTTT. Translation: CASSPLEGALGNTIYF.

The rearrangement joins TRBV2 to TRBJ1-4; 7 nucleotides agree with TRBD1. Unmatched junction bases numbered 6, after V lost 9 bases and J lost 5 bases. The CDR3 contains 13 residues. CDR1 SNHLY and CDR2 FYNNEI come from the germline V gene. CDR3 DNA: TGTGCCAGATCGGGACAGAGGAATGAAAAACTGTTTTTT. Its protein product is CARSGQRNEKLFF.

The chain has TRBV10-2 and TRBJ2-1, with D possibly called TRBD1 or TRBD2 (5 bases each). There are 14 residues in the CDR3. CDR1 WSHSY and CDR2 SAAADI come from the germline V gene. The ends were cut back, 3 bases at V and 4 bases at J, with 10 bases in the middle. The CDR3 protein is CASSEGTEYNEQFF. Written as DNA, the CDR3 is TGCGCCAGCAGTGAAGGGACGGAATACAATGAGCAGTTCTTC.

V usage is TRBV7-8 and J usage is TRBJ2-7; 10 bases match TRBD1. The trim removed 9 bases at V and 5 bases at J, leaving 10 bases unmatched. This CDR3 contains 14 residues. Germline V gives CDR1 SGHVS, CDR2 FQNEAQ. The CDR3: CASTWGQGFDEQYF. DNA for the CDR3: TGTGCCAGTACCTGGGGACAGGGGTTCGACGAGCAGTACTTC.

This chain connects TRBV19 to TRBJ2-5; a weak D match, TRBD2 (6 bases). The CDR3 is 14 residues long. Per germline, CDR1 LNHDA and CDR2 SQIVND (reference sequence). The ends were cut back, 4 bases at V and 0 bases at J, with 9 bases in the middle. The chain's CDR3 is CASSNGRDQETQYF. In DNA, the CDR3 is TGTGCCAGTAGTAACGGGAGAGACCAAGAGACCCAGTACTTC.

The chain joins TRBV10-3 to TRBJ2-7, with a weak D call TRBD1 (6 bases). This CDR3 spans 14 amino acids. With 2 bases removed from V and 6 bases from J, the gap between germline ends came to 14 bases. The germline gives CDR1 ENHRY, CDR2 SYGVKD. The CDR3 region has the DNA TGTGCCATCAGTGAGCCAAGACAGGCAGGCGAGCAGTACTTC. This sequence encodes CAISEPRQAGEQYF.

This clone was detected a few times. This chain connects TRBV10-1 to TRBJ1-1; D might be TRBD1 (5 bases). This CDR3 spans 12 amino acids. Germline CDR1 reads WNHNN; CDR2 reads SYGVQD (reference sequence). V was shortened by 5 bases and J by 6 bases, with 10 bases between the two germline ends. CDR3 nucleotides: TGCGCCAGCAGTAGGGGCTCCGCTGAAGCTTTCTTT. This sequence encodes CASSRGSAEAFF.

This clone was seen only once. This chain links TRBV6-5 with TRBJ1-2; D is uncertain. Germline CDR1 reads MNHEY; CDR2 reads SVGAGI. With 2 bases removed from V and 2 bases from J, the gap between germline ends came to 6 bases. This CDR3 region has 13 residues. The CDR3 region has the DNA TGTGCCAGCAGTTACGGGTTGAACTATGGCTACACCTTC. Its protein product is CASSYGLNYGYTF.

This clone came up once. CDR3 amino acids: CASSLTSGTYNEQFF. In DNA, the CDR3 is TGTGCCAGCAGCTTAACTAGCGGCACCTACAATGAGCAGTTCTTC. V and J are TRBV5-4 and TRBJ2-1; the match to TRBD2 covers 8 bases. J gave up 2 bases and V 2 bases, and 3 bases lay outside the gene matches. The V gene's germline CDR1 is SGHNT and CDR2 YYREEE (reference sequence). CDR3 length equals 15 residues.

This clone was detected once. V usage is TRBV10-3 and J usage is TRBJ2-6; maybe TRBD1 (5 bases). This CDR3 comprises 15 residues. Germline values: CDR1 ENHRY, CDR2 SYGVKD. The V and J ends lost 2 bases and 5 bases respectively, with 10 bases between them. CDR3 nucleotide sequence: TGTGCCATCAGTGAGAGGGGTCGGAGGGCCAACGTCCTGACTTTC. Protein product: CAISERGRRANVLTF.

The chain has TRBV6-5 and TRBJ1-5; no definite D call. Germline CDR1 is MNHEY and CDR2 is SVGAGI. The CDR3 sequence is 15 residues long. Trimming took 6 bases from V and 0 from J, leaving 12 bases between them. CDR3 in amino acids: CASSRVPYSNQPQHF. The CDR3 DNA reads TGTGCCAGCAGCCGAGTTCCCTATAGCAATCAGCCCCAGCATTTT.

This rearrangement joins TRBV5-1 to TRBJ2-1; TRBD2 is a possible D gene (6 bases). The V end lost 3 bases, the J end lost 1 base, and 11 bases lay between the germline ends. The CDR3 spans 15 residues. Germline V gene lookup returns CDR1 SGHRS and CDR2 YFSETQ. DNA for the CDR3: TGCGCCAGCAGCTCGGGACTGGGTTCCTACAATGAGCAGTTCTTC. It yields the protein CASSSGLGSYNEQFF.